What follows are 27 T cell receptor beta chains derived from one specimen sequenced in a study of identifying expanded T cells in peripheral blood. Generated by immunoSEQ multiplex PCR, the TCRdb table keeps only in-frame clones and is missing some. The sample lists 83,000 or so clones, roughly 90% occurring once. Sequences were obtained from blood. These receptors all come from a person between 18 and 75 years old in good health.

The chain is built from TRBV6-4 and TRBJ2-1; no firm D call. Trimming pared 4 bases from V and 3 bases from J, leaving 7 bases between. The CDR3 loop spans 13 amino acids. CDR1 is MRHNA and CDR2 is SNTAGT in the germline V gene. As DNA, the CDR3 is TGTGCCAGCAGTGTGTACAGCTACAATGAGCAGTTCTTC. Protein: CASSVYSYNEQFF.

The chain uses TRBV28 and TRBJ1-2, with D possibly TRBD1 on 6 matching bases. The ends were cut back, 5 bases at V and 10 bases at J, with 20 bases in the middle. The length of the CDR3 is 14 residues. Germline CDR1 is MDHEN and CDR2 is SYDVKM. The CDR3: CASSPPRDTPDYTF. CDR3 bases: TGTGCCAGCAGTCCACCCCGGGACACCCCGGACTACACCTTC.

The chain joins TRBV6-1 to TRBJ1-4, with D unresolved. The CDR3 has 14 amino acids. CDR1 is MNHNS, CDR2 SASEGT, per germline. V lost 6 bases to trimming and J lost 8 bases, with 16 bases between them. The CDR3 DNA reads TGTGCCAGCAGCGTCTCCTGGGAAGGGGAAAAACTGTTTTTT. Encoded protein: CASSVSWEGEKLFF.

The chain is built from TRBV7-2 and TRBJ2-5; D is possibly TRBD1 or TRBD2 (8 bases each). Between the trimmed V and J ends, which lost 5 bases and 2 bases, there was a span of 15 bases. This CDR3 is built from 15 residues. CDR1 SGHTA and CDR2 FQGNSA come from the germline V gene. The DNA for the CDR3 is TGTGCCAGCAGCCGGGGGGGACAGGTACAAGAGACCCAGTACTTC. This translates into CASSRGGQVQETQYF. The whole variable domain, filled in from reference TRBV7-2 and TRBJ2-5, reads GAGVSQSPSNKVTEKGKDVELRCDPISGHTALYWYRQSLGQGLEFLIYFQGNSAPDKSGLPSDRFSAERTGGSVSTLTIQRTQQEDSAVYLCASSRGGQVQETQYFGPGTRLLVL.

The rearrangement joins TRBV10-3 to TRBJ2-1; 11 bases fit TRBD1. CDR1 and CDR2 from the germline V gene are ENHRY and SYGVKD. This CDR3 comprises 16 residues. Trimming removed 10 bases from V and 3 bases from J; junction bases left unmatched: 11. CDR3 region: CATNAAGTGGYNEQFF. In DNA, the CDR3 is TGTGCCACTAACGCCGCCGGGACAGGGGGCTACAATGAGCAGTTCTTC.

V usage is TRBV5-1 and J usage is TRBJ2-5; 8 nucleotides agree with TRBD2. Trimming at V came to 5 bases and at J to 1 base, leaving 7 bases not matched to a gene. The CDR3 runs 15 residues. CDR1 is SGHRS and CDR2 is YFSETQ in the germline V gene. CDR3 amino acids: CASRVGSGAQETQYF. DNA of the CDR3: TGCGCCAGCAGGGTTGGTAGCGGGGCCCAAGAGACCCAGTACTTC.

V and J are TRBV5-1 and TRBJ2-3, with 7 nucleotides matching TRBD1. The V segment lost 4 bases and the J segment 3 bases; nucleotides outside the gene matches: 8. The CDR3 consists of 15 residues. Germline CDR1 and CDR2: SGHRS and YFSETQ. In nucleotides, the CDR3 is TGCGCCAGCAGCGATTGGACAGGAAAGACAGATACGCAGTATTTT. It is translated as CASSDWTGKTDTQYF.

The rearrangement links TRBV30 to TRBJ1-5; TRBD1 aligns across 8 bases. Germline CDR1 and CDR2: GTSNPN and SVGIG (reference sequence). The V segment lost 2 bases and the J segment 1 base; nucleotides outside the gene matches: 7. The CDR3 sequence is 16 residues long. CDR3 protein: CAWSIPRGLSNQPQHF. CDR3 DNA sequence: TGTGCCTGGAGTATCCCCAGGGGGCTGAGCAATCAGCCCCAGCATTTT.

A word on this clone: One junction end disagrees with the germline gene, perhaps due to a read error. The chain combines TRBV30 with TRBJ1-2, with D hard to call. The length of the CDR3 is 11 residues. Germline V lookup: CDR1 GTSNPN, CDR2 SVGIG (reference sequence). The CDR3 sequence: CAWDLGPGGSF. CDR3 DNA sequence: TGTGCCTGGGACCTAGGACCGGGAGGTTCCTTC.

The rearrangement links TRBV6-6 to TRBJ2-7; 8 bases fit TRBD1. CDR3 size: 14 residues. Germline values: CDR1 MNHNY, CDR2 SVGAGI (reference sequence). J gave up 2 bases and V 3 bases, and 3 bases lay outside the gene matches. For the CDR3, the DNA is TGTGCCAGCAGTTATCAGGGGGCAGCCTACGAGCAGTACTTC. Translating it yields CASSYQGAAYEQYF.

This chain connects TRBV6-1 to TRBJ2-3; 11 nucleotides align to TRBD2. The germline V gene has CDR1 MNHNS and CDR2 SASEGT. Unmatched junction bases numbered 6, after V lost 3 bases and J lost 4 bases. CDR3 size: 16 residues. This chain's CDR3 is CASSETSGERADTQYF. The CDR3, as DNA: TGTGCCAGCAGTGAGACTAGCGGGGAGCGAGCAGATACGCAGTATTTT.

This clone has a handful of counts. The chain is built from TRBV6-1 and TRBJ1-6; 10 bases map to TRBD1. Trimming cost V 1 base and J 9 bases; bases outside gene matches: 0. This CDR3 region has 14 residues. CDR1 and CDR2 from the germline V gene are MNHNS and SASEGT. The CDR3 DNA follows: TGTGCCAGCAGTGAAGGGACAGGGGGTTCACCCCTCCACTTT. Its translation: CASSEGTGGSPLHF.

This sequence joins TRBV6-4 and TRBJ2-2; possibly TRBD1 for D (5 bases). Germline CDR1 MRHNA, CDR2 SNTAGT. The CDR3 totals 15 residues. V was cut by 2 bases and J by 6 bases, with 13 bases left in between. CDR3 in DNA: TGTGCCAGCAGTGACGGCAGGGAAGTATCCGGGGAGCTGTTTTTT. It translates to CASSDGREVSGELFF.

V is TRBV5-1 and J is TRBJ1-1; 10 nucleotides line up with TRBD1. V dropped 0 bases and J dropped 8; count of bases not matched to a gene: 7. From germline, CDR1 is SGHRS and CDR2 YFSETQ. This CDR3 spans 15 amino acids. The CDR3 coding sequence is TGCGCCAGCAGCTTGGGACAGGGGGCGGGTATGGAAGCTTTCTTT. Its translation: CASSLGQGAGMEAFF.

This clone was detected many times. The chain is built from TRBV9 and TRBJ2-7; D possibly matches TRBD1 or TRBD2 (5 bases each). Germline V gene sequence: CDR1 SGDLS, CDR2 YYNGEE. The CDR3 loop spans 14 amino acids. The germline V and J ends were trimmed by 7 bases and 6 bases, with 20 bases remaining between them. CDR3 loop: CASAPSWGTSEQYF. The CDR3 DNA follows: TGTGCCAGCGCCCCCTCATGGGGGACGAGCGAGCAGTACTTC.

The chain has TRBV7-9 and TRBJ2-7; a possible D gene is TRBD2 (6 bases). The CDR3 is 14 residues long. Trimming removed 5 bases from V and 0 bases from J, with 11 bases in between. Looked up from germline, CDR1 is SEHNR and CDR2 is FQNEAQ (reference sequence). The CDR3 sequence: CASSGGVSSYEQYF. The CDR3 DNA is TGTGCCAGCAGCGGCGGGGTGAGCTCCTACGAGCAGTACTTC.

The V call is TRBV9, the J call TRBJ2-7; possible D gene TRBD1, 6 bases. Germline V gene lookup returns CDR1 SGDLS and CDR2 YYNGEE. This CDR3 is built from 13 residues. V gave up 3 bases and J gave up 3 bases, with 10 bases separating them. In nucleotides, the CDR3 is TGTGCCAGCAGCGAGGACAGCGGCTACGAGCAGTACTTC. Translated: CASSEDSGYEQYF.

The chain couples TRBV30 to TRBJ1-6, with unresolved D. Deletions cut 3 bases from V and 10 bases from J, with 16 bases between. Germline-derived CDR1 and CDR2 are GTSNPN and SVGIG (reference sequence). The length of the CDR3 is 14 residues. CDR3: CAWRRAGEKSPLHF. The CDR3 DNA reads TGTGCCTGGAGGAGGGCTGGAGAAAAATCACCCCTCCACTTT.

V gene TRBV19 combines with J gene TRBJ1-5; D is ambiguous. CDR3 size: 15 residues. V dropped 4 bases and J dropped 0 bases, with 10 bases sitting between them. CDR1 is LNHDA, CDR2 SQIVND, per germline (reference sequence). CDR3 sequence: CASSSTWNSNQPQHF. CDR3 in DNA: TGTGCCAGTAGTAGTACGTGGAATAGCAATCAGCCCCAGCATTTT.

V usage is TRBV27 and J usage is TRBJ2-3; no clear D. Germline values: CDR1 MNHEY, CDR2 SMNVEV (reference sequence). There are 14 residues in the CDR3. Trimming left V 5 bases short and J 0 bases short, with 9 bases between. The CDR3, as DNA: TGTGCCAGCAGTCAATCCAAGAGCACAGATACGCAGTATTTT. It yields the protein CASSQSKSTDTQYF.

This clone was observed once. The rearrangement links TRBV18 to TRBJ2-1; possibly TRBD1 for D (5 bases). V lost 3 bases to trimming and J lost 4 bases, with 10 bases between them. Germline assignment: CDR1 KGHSH and CDR2 LQKENI. This CDR3 contains 14 residues. The CDR3 here is CASSPDGAYNEQFF. CDR3 in DNA: TGTGCCAGCTCACCTGATGGGGCGTACAATGAGCAGTTCTTC.

CDR3 residues: CASSLGPLAGHGYTF. The CDR3, as DNA: TGTGCCAGCAGCTTAGGCCCCTTGGCAGGGCATGGCTACACCTTC. The rearrangement joins TRBV7-2 to TRBJ1-2; D may be TRBD1 (5 bases). The CDR3 consists of 15 residues. Trimming pared 1 base from V and 6 bases from J, leaving 15 bases between. Germline CDR1 and CDR2: SGHTA and FQGNSA.

The rearrangement links TRBV4-3 to TRBJ2-6; D gene uncertain. V lost 0 bases and J 1 base, leaving 7 bases between the germline ends. CDR3 size: 16 residues. CDR1 LGHNA and CDR2 YSLEER come from the germline V gene. In DNA form, the CDR3 reads TGCGCCAGCAGCCAAGAGCCGGATTCTGGGGCCAACGTCCTGACTTTC. Translation gives CASSQEPDSGANVLTF.

The chain recombines TRBV4-1 with TRBJ2-5, with 10 bases identical to TRBD2. V shed 1 base, J shed 5 bases, and the junction held 7 bases outside the gene matches. Germline CDR1 MGHRA, CDR2 YSYEKL. CDR3 size: 16 residues. CDR3 DNA sequence: TGCGCCAGCAGCCAAGGCCTCAGCGGGGGGGTTGAGACCCAGTACTTC. Amino acid sequence: CASSQGLSGGVETQYF.

This chain joins TRBV4-1 and TRBJ2-7; D may correspond to TRBD1 or TRBD2 (5 bases each). The V gene lost 3 bases and the J gene lost 0 bases, with 9 bases spanning the gap. This CDR3 region has 14 residues. Germline lookup yields CDR1 MGHRA and CDR2 YSYEKL. CDR3 DNA: TGCGCCAGCAGCCACCGGGGCAGCTCCTACGAGCAGTACTTC. Translating gives CASSHRGSSYEQYF.

The rearrangement joins TRBV5-6 to TRBJ2-7, with 11 positions matching TRBD2. Trimming at V came to 1 base and at J to 0 bases, leaving 6 bases not matched to a gene. This CDR3 is 17 amino acids long. Germline V gene data show CDR1 as SGHDT and CDR2 as YYEEEE. CDR3 sequence (DNA): TGTGCCAGCAGCTTGTCACTAGCGGGAGTTCTCTCCTACGAGCAGTACTTC. Its translation: CASSLSLAGVLSYEQYF.

J is TRBJ1-6 and V is TRBV27, with 8 bases fitting TRBD1. J lost 3 bases, V lost 5 bases, and 9 bases had no gene match. CDR1 MNHEY and CDR2 SMNVEV come from the germline V gene (reference sequence). This CDR3 region has 17 residues. The CDR3 reads CASSLGTGRGYNSPLHF. The CDR3 DNA reads TGTGCCAGCAGTCTAGGGACAGGCCGGGGCTATAATTCACCCCTCCACTTT.